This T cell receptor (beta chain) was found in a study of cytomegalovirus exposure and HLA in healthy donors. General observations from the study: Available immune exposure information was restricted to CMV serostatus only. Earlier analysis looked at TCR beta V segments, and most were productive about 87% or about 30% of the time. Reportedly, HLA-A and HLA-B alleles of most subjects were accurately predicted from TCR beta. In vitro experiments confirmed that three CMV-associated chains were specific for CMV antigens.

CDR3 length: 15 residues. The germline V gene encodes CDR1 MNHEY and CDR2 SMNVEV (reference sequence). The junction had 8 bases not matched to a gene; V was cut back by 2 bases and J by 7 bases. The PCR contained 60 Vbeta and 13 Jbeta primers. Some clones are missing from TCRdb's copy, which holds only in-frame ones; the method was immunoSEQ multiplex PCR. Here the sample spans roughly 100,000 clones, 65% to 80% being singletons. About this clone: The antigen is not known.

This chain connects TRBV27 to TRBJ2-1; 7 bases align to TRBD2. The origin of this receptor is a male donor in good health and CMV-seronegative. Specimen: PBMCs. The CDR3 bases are TGTGCCAGCAGTTTAAGAAGGCGGGAGAGTAATGAGCAGTTCTTC. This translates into CASSLRRRESNEQFF.